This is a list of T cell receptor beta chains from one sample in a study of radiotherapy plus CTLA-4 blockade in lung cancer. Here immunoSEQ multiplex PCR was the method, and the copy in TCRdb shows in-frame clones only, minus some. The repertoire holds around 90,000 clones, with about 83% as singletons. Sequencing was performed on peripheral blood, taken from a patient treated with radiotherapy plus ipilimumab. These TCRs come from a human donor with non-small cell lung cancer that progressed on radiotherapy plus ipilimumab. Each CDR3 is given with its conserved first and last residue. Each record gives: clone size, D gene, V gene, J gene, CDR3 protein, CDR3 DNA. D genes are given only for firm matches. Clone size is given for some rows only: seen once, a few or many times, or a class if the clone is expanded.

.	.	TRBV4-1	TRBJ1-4	CASSQDPGVNEKLFF	TGCGCCAGCAGCCAAGACCCAGGGGTAAATGAAAAACTGTTTTTT
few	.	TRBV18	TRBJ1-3	CASSPLPQGGGNTIYF	TGTGCCAGCTCACCACTCCCACAGGGCGGAGGAAACACCATATATTTT
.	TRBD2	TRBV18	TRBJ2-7	CASSRIAAGGPNSYEQYF	TGTGCCAGCTCACGCATCGCGGCGGGGGGCCCAAACTCCTACGAGCAGTACTTC
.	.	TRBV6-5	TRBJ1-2	CASSYSTANYGYTF	TGTGCCAGCAGTTACTCGACAGCTAACTATGGCTACACCTTC
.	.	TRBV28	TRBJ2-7	CASSREAPYEQYF	TGTGCCAGCAGTCGGGAAGCCCCCTACGAGCAGTACTTC
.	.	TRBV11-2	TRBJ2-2	CASSLVQGTGELFF	TGTGCCAGCAGCTTAGTTCAGGGTACCGGGGAGCTGTTTTTT
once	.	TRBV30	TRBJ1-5	CAWSVAGGGQPQHF	TGTGCCTGGAGTGTCGCTGGGGGCGGTCAGCCCCAGCATTTT
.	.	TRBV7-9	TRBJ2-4	CASSLGLDLAKNIQYF	TGTGCCAGCAGTTTAGGACTTGACCTAGCCAAAAACATTCAGTACTTC
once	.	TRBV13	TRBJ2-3	CASSPSWPSTDTQYF	TGTGCCAGCAGCCCGTCGTGGCCTAGCACAGATACGCAGTATTTT
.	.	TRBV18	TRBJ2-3	CASSLTSTDTQYF	TGTGCCAGCTCATTAACTAGCACAGATACGCAGTATTTT
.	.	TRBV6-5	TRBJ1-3	CASSYKIPANTIYF	TGTGCCAGCAGTTACAAGATTCCGGCGAACACCATATATTTT
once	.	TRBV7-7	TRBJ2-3	CASSFGLSAADTQYF	TGTGCCAGCAGCTTCGGTCTCAGCGCCGCAGATACGCAGTATTTT
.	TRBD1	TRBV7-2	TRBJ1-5	CASSTRQGAFYQPQHF	TGTGCCAGCAGCACCCGACAGGGGGCTTTCTATCAGCCCCAGCATTTT
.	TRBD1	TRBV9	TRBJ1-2	CASSEGTGNGYTF	TGTGCCAGCAGCGAGGGGACAGGGAATGGCTACACCTTC
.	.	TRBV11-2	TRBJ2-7	CASSSSARIEQYF	TGTGCCAGCAGCTCATCCGCCAGAATCGAGCAGTACTTC
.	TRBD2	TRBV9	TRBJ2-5	CASSVSGGLETQYF	TGTGCCAGCAGCGTTAGCGGGGGGCTAGAGACCCAGTACTTC
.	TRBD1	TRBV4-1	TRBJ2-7	CASSQAETGSYEQYF	TGCGCCAGCAGCCAAGCGGAGACAGGGTCCTACGAGCAGTACTTC
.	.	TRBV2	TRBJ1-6	CASSVDNGSNSPLHF	TGTGCCAGCAGTGTGGACAACGGCTCTAATTCACCCCTCCACTTT
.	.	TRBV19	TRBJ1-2	CASSMAAGVLGYTF	TGTGCCAGTAGTATGGCGGCAGGGGTTCTTGGCTACACCTTC
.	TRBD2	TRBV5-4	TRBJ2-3	CASSGGTSGIVNTQYF	TGTGCCAGCAGCGGGGGGACTAGCGGGATCGTAAATACGCAGTATTTT
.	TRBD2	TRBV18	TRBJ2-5	CASSPGLAAQYF	TGTGCCAGCTCACCGGGACTAGCGGCCCAGTACTTC
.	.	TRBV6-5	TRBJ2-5	CASSYSEFVIQYF	TGTGCCAGCAGTTACTCGGAGTTTGTGATCCAGTACTTC
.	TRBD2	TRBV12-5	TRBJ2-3	CASGSSGGAFDTQYF	TGTGCTAGTGGTTCCAGCGGGGGGGCCTTCGATACGCAGTATTTT
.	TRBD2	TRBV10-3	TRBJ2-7	CAISAPSGGTYEQYF	TGTGCCATCAGTGCCCCTAGCGGGGGAACCTACGAGCAGTACTTC
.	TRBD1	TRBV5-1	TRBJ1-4	CASSLGQGFEKLFF	TGCGCCAGCAGCTTGGGACAGGGGTTTGAAAAACTGTTTTTT
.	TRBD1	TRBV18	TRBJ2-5	CASSRTGGTQETQYF	TGTGCCAGCTCAAGGACAGGGGGGACTCAAGAGACCCAGTACTTC
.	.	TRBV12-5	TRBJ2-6	CASGLFAGDRAPGANVLTF	TGTGCTAGTGGTTTGTTTGCTGGCGATAGGGCCCCTGGGGCCAACGTCCTGACTTTC
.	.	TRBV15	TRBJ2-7	CATSRDLGGGYEQYF	TGTGCCACCAGCAGAGATCTGGGGGGAGGCTACGAGCAGTACTTC
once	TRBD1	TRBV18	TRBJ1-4	CASSPGTAEREKLFF	TGTGCCAGCTCACCCGGGACAGCGGAGAGGGAAAAACTGTTTTTT
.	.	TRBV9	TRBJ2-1	CASSDQRAYHEQFF	TGTGCCAGCAGCGATCAGCGGGCTTATCATGAGCAGTTCTTC
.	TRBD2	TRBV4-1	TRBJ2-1	CASSSSGVSYNEQFF	TGCGCCAGCAGCTCTAGCGGGGTCTCCTACAATGAGCAGTTCTTC
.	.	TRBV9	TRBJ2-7	CASSVDVYTYEQYF	TGTGCCAGCAGCGTAGACGTGTACACCTACGAGCAGTACTTC
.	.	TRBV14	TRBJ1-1	CASSPGQRAFF	TGTGCCAGCAGCCCCGGACAGAGGGCTTTCTTT
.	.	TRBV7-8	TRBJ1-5	CASSSLGVEDQPQHF	TGTGCCAGCAGTTCATTGGGTGTAGAGGATCAGCCCCAGCATTTT
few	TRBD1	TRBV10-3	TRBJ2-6	CAIGTGDSGANVLTF	TGTGCCATCGGGACAGGGGACTCTGGGGCCAACGTCCTGACTTTC
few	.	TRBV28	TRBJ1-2	CASSTLSGYTF	TGTGCCAGCAGTACGCTATCCGGCTACACCTTC
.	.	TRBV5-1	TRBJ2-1	CASSRVGDIQFF	TGCGCCAGCTCACGGGTGGGGGATATACAGTTCTTC
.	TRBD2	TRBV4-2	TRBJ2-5	CASSQDRGGVIQYF	TGTGCCAGCAGCCAAGATCGTGGGGGGGTTATCCAGTACTTC
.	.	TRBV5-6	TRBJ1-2	CASSLGQGDITGYTF	TGTGCCAGCAGCTTGGGGCAGGGTGATATTACTGGCTACACCTTC
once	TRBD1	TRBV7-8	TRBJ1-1	CASSFYSGQGEAFF	TGTGCCAGCAGCTTTTACTCGGGACAGGGAGAAGCTTTCTTT
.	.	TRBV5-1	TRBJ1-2	CASSQDSPVYGYTF	TGCGCCAGCAGTCAGGACAGCCCCGTCTATGGCTACACCTTC
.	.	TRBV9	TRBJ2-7	CASSPSQGTLYEQYF	TGTGCCAGCAGCCCATCACAGGGAACCCTCTACGAGCAGTACTTC
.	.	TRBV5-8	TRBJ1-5	CASSLEAVYSNQPQHF	TGTGCCAGCAGCTTGGAGGCGGTCTATAGCAATCAGCCCCAGCATTTT
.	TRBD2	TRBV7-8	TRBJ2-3	CASSSSWASGGTDTQYF	TGTGCCAGCAGCTCGTCCTGGGCTAGCGGGGGCACAGATACGCAGTATTTT
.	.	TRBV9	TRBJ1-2	CASSVGGYGYTF	TGTGCCAGCAGCGTAGGCGGGTATGGCTACACCTTC
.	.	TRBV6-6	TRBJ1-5	CASSYPGQPQHF	TGTGCCAGCAGTTACCCCGGTCAGCCCCAGCATTTT
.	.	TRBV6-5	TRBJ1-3	CASSYSRPGNTIYF	TGTGCCAGCAGTTACTCGAGGCCTGGAAACACCATATATTTT
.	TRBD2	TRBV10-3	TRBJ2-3	CAISGALAGEGDTQYF	TGTGCCATCAGTGGGGCACTAGCGGGGGAGGGAGATACGCAGTATTTT
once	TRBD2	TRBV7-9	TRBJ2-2	CASSRTSGRGTGELFF	TGTGCCAGCAGTCGCACTAGCGGGAGAGGCACCGGGGAGCTGTTTTTT
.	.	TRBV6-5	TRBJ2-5	CASSYSKRETQYF	TGTGCCAGCAGTTACTCTAAGAGAGAGACCCAGTACTTC
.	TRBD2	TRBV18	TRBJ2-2	CASSIAGGPRTGELFF	TGTGCCAGCTCAATAGCGGGAGGGCCGCGAACCGGGGAGCTGTTTTTT
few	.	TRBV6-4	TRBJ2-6	CASRAQGSGANVLTF	TGTGCCAGCAGGGCACAGGGCTCTGGGGCCAACGTCCTGACTTTC
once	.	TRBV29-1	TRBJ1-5	CSARTADNQPQHF	TGCAGCGCCCGGACAGCTGACAATCAGCCCCAGCATTTT
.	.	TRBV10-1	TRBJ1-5	CASNRAKKVQHF	TGCGCCAGCAACAGGGCGAAAAAAGTCCAGCATTTT
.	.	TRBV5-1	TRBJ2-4	CASSLRGPENIQYF	TGCGCCAGCAGCTTACGGGGTCCGGAGAACATTCAGTACTTC